This TCR beta chain was found in a study of PD-L1 blockade in urothelial cancer. Study-level results: Survival was better when pretreatment blood TCR clonality fell below the median.

Time point reported: peripheral blood 6 weeks after treatment start. The length of the CDR3 is 14 residues. Germline V gene lookup returns CDR1 MNHEY and CDR2 SVGAGI. Between the trimmed V and J ends, which lost 2 bases and 4 bases, there was a span of 9 bases. With respect to this clone: The antigen is not known.

Assay used: immunoSEQ multiplex PCR; TCRdb lists only in-frame clones, some missing. Of around 50,000 clones listed, around 85% are singletons. This chain uses TRBV6-5 with TRBJ2-4; D gene ambiguous. This clonotype originated in a man aged 50-60 years with urothelial cancer. The sequenced sample was PBMCs, obtained around atezolizumab (anti-PD-L1) treatment. The CDR3 DNA reads as TGTGCCAGCAGTTACGGTGGCAATAAAAACATTCAGTACTTC. It encodes CASSYGGNKNIQYF.